The clone carrying this T cell receptor (beta chain) was observed at least ten times. Its antigen remains unidentified. The sample originates from a study of shared clonotypes between healthy human individuals. Study information: Each donor had three CD4 naive, three CD4 memory, two CD8 naive and one CD8 memory plate. Regarding the study as a whole: The genetic and exposure-history diversity represented was limited by few donors. Clonotype sharing among the donors was expected to vary with sequencing depth.

Per the original methods: ImmunoSEQ sequences covered only the junction and lacked quality scores; filtering therefore differed. The repertoire was sequenced with immunoSEQ multiplex PCR; TCRdb's copy has only in-frame clones and lacks some. Clonal size and the V and J genes are those of that table, whereas D and trimming came from the DNA. The sample has about 680,000 clones, around 78% seen once. Source material: memory CD4+ T cells sorted from blood. Subset meaning: CD45RA-negative fraction. The clonotype was recovered from a woman aged 30 to 39 in good health.

In DNA, the CDR3 is TGCGCCAGCAGCTTGGAGGGATACAACCCCGGGGAGCTGTTTTTT. It yields the protein CASSLEGYNPGELFF. The chain employs TRBV5-1 and TRBJ2-2, with D unclear. There are 15 residues in the CDR3. In germline, CDR1 is SGHRS, CDR2 YFSETQ. V was trimmed by 0 bases and J by 6 bases, leaving 12 bases between them.